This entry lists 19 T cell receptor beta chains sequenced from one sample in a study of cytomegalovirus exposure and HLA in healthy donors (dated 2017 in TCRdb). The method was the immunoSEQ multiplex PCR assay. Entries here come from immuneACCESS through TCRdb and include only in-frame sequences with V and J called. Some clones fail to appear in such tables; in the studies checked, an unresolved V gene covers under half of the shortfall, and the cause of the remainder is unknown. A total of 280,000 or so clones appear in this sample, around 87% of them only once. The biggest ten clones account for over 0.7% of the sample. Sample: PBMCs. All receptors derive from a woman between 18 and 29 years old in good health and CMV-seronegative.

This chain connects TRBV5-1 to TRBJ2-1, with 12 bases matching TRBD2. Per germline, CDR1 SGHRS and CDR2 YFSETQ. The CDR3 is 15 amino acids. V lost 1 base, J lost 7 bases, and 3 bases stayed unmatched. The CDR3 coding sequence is TGCGCCAGCAGCTTGTGGCTAGCGGGGGGGAATGAGCAGTTCTTC. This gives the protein CASSLWLAGGNEQFF.

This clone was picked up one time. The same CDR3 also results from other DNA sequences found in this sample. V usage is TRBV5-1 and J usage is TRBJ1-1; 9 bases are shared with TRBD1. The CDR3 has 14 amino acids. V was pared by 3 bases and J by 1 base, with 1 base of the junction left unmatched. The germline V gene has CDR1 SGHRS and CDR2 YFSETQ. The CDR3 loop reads CASSSGQGNTEAFF. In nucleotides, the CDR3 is TGCGCCAGCAGCTCGGGACAGGGGAACACTGAAGCTTTCTTT.

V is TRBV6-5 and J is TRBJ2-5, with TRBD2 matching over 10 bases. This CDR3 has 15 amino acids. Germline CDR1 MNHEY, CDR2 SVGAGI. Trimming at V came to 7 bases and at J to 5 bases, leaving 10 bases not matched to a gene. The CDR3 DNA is TGTGCCAGCATCGGAGCGGGAGGGCCCTCCGAGACCCAGTACTTC. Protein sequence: CASIGAGGPSETQYF.

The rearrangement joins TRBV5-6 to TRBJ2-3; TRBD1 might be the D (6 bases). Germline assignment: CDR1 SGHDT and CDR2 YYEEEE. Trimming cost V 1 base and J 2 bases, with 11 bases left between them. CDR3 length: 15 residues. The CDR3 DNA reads TGTGCCAGCAGCTTGTACGGACAGACCACAGATACGCAGTATTTT. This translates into CASSLYGQTTDTQYF.

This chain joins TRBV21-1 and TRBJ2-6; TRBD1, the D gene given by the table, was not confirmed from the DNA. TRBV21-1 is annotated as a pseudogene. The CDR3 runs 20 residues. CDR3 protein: CASSTLGQGDPSLGANVLTF. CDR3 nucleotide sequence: TGTGCCAGCAGCACTCTTGGACAGGGCGACCCTTCTCTTGGGGCCAACGTCCTGACTTTC.

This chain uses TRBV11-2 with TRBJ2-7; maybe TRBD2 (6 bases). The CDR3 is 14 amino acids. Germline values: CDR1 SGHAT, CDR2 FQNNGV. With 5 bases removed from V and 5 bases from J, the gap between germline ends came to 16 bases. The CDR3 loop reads CASSRLVVSNEQYF. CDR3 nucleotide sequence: TGTGCCAGCAGCCGACTAGTTGTCTCTAACGAGCAGTACTTC.

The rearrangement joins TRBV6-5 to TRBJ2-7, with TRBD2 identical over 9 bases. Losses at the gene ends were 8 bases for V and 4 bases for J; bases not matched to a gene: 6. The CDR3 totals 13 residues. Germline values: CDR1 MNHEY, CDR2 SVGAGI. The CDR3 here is CASRLAEVYEQYF. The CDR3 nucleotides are TGTGCCAGCCGACTAGCGGAGGTATACGAGCAGTACTTC.

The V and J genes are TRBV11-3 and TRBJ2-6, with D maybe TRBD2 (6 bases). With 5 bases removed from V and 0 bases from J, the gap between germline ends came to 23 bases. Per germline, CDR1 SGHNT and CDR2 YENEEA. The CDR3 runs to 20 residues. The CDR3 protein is CASSEFTLGGSNSGANVLTF. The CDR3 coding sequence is TGTGCCAGCAGCGAATTCACCCTAGGAGGGTCTAACTCTGGGGCCAACGTCCTGACTTTC. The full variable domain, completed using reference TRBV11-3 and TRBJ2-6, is EAGVVQSPRYKIIEKKQPVAFWCNPISGHNTLYWYLQNLGQGPELLIRYENEEAVDDSQLPKDRFSAERLKGVDSTLKIQPAELGDSAVYLCASSEFTLGGSNSGANVLTFGAGSRLTVL.

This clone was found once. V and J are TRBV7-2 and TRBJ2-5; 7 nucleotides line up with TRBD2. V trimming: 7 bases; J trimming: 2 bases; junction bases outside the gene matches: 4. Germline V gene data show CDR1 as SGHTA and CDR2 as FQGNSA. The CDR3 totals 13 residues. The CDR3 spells CASNGRPQETQYF. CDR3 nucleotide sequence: TGTGCCAGCAACGGGAGGCCTCAAGAGACCCAGTACTTC.

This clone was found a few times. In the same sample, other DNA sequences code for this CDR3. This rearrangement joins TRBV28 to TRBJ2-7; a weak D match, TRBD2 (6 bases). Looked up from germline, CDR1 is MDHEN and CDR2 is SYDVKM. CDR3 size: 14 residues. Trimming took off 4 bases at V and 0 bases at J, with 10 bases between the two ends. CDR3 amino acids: CASSSGGSSYEQYF. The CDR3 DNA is TGTGCCAGCAGTTCCGGGGGTAGCTCCTACGAGCAGTACTTC.

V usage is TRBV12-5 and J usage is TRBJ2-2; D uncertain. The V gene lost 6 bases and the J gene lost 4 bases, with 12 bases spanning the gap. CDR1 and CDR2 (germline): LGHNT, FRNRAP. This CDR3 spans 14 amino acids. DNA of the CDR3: TGTGCTAGTGGCCCAACAGTAGGCACCGGGGAGCTGTTTTTT. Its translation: CASGPTVGTGELFF.

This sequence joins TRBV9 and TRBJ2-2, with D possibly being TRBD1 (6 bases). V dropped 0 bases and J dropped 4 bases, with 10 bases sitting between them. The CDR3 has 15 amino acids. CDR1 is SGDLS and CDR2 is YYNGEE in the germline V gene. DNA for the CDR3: TGTGCCAGCAGCGTAGTCCAGGGGACCACCGGGGAGCTGTTTTTT. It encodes CASSVVQGTTGELFF.

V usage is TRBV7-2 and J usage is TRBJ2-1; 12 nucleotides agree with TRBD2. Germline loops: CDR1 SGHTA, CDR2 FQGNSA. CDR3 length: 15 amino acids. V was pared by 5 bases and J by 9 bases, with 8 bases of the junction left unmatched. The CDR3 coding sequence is TGTGCCAGCAGCCTTCTAGCGGGAGGGTTCGGTGAGCAGTTCTTC. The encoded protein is CASSLLAGGFGEQFF. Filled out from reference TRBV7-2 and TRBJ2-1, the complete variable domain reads GAGVSQSPSNKVTEKGKDVELRCDPISGHTALYWYRQSLGQGLEFLIYFQGNSAPDKSGLPSDRFSAERTGGSVSTLTIQRTQQEDSAVYLCASSLLAGGFGEQFFGPGTRLTVL.

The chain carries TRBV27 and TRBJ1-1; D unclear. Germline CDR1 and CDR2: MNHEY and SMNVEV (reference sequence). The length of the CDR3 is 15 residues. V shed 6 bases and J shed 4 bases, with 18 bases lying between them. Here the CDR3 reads CASSPNSGLRTEAFF. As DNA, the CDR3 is TGTGCCAGCAGCCCCAACTCAGGTCTCCGCACTGAAGCTTTCTTT.

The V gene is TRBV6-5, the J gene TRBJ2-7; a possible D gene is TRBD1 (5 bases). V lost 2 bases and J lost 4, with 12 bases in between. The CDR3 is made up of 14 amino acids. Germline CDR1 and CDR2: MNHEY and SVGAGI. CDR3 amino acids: CASSYAQGAYEQYF. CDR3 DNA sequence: TGTGCCAGCAGTTACGCCCAAGGGGCATACGAGCAGTACTTC.

CDR3 DNA: TGTGCCAGCAGCTTACAAGGGGGCATTGAGCAGTTCTTC. Protein sequence: CASSLQGGIEQFF. The chain is built from TRBV7-3 and TRBJ2-1, with 7 bases identical to TRBD1. CDR3 length equals 13 residues. The V gene end was trimmed by 2 bases and the J gene end by 9 bases; junction bases not matched to a gene: 4. Germline CDR1 and CDR2: SGHTA and FQGTGA.

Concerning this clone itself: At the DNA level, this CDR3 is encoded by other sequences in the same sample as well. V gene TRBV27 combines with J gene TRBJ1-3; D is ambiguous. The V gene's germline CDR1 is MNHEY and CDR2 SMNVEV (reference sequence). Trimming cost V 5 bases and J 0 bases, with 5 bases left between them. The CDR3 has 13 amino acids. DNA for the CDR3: TGTGCCAGCAGTCGGGGCTCTGGAAACACCATATATTTT. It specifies CASSRGSGNTIYF.

CDR3: CASSAFLAGGPYNEQFF. The CDR3 DNA reads TGTGCCAGCAGCGCATTTCTAGCGGGAGGGCCCTACAATGAGCAGTTCTTC. This chain joins TRBV9 and TRBJ2-1; 12 nucleotides agree with TRBD2. The CDR3 consists of 17 residues. V was pared by 3 bases and J by 2 bases, with 6 bases of the junction left unmatched. Germline-derived CDR1 and CDR2 are SGDLS and YYNGEE.

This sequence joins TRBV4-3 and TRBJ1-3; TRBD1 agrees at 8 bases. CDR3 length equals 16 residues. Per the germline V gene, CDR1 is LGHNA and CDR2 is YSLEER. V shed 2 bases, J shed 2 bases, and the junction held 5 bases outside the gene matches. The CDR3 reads CASSQYRGGTGNTIYF. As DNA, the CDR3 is TGCGCCAGCAGCCAATACAGGGGGGGGACTGGAAACACCATATATTTT.